This entry features one T cell receptor beta chain sequence. The antigen it binds to is not known. Within one base of it there is no much larger clone, and no base qualities were kept. The immunoSEQ Assay, a bias-controlled multiplex PCR, was used to amplify TCRbeta CDR3 regions from genomic DNA. Per the source publication's procedure: The number of nucleated cells in each sample was estimated from the amplification of reference gene primers within the assay. Sequence reads were collapsed and filtered to measure the absolute abundance of every unique TCRbeta CDR3 rearrangement. For each sample, productive Simpson clonality was calculated by taking the square root of Simpson's diversity index across productive rearrangements. What TCRdb holds here is the immuneACCESS table cut down to in-frame rearrangements. Part of the clones is not present; checked against another copy, under half of the missing clones reflect an unresolved V gene, and the others are unexplained. V and J calls and clone size are copied from that table; D and trimming were computed from the DNA. The sample table contains around 40,000 clones; only one count was recorded for 85% to 90% of them. Of the sample, 3% to 5% is held by the ten largest clones.

The data belong to a study of blood T cell repertoires in COVID-19 (TCRdb year 2020). With respect to the entire study: Collaborator samples came from the United States, Italy and Spain and covered acute and convalescent phases of COVID-19. The repertoires were released in a freely available public database intended as a resource for research on the immune response to SARS-CoV-2. Where HLA class I and class II types were available, the types were taken from metadata supplied by the sample provider, not from assay-based typing. Nearly every sample came with metadata listing a de-identified subject ID, COVID-19 status, age in years and sex. The samples were drawn from two sources: the first 160 participants of the ongoing ImmuneRACE study, and 1,254 subjects contributed by 6 global collaborators. The prospective study material was composed of cDNA or gDNA derived from T cells, B-cell-depleted T cells, or PBMCs. Subjects who had been exposed to COVID-19, were actively infected with it, or had recovered from it provided the deeply sampled blood TCRbeta repertoires that made up the dataset. What the authors observed across the whole study: Clinical and demographic metadata were provided uncurated, with the amount varying by source and participant.

One collaborating source in Seattle enrolled patients during active infection and followed them longitudinally through the course of disease. Whole blood was collected in K2EDTA tubes by collaborating institutions according to the institutions' own protocols. For TCRbeta analysis, collaborators shipped samples in one of three forms: frozen whole blood, isolated PBMCs, or DNA extracted from either of those sample types. Inclusive of the bounding cysteine and phenylalanine, the CDR3 is 15 residues long. Only the CDR3 DNA stays, 45 bases, in frame from base 1. V has 1 base trimmed and J has 5 bases trimmed; junction bases matching no gene number 8. The germline V gene supplies CDR1 SGHDT and CDR2 YYEEEE.

The source of this sequence is a man aged 40-50 years with COVID-19, enrolled during active disease. The sequencing input was peripheral blood. This chain joins TRBV5-6 to TRBJ2-5; 7 middle bases align to TRBD2. The DNA sequence reads TGTGCCAGCAGCTTGACTAGCGTGGGGGGGGAGACCCAGTACTTC. It specifies CASSLTSVGGETQYF.